The 32 T cell receptor beta chains reported below all come from one sample, sequenced in a study of blood T cell repertoires in COVID-19. The repertoire was sequenced with immunoSEQ multiplex PCR; TCRdb's copy has only in-frame clones and lacks some. The repertoire consists of roughly 200,000 clones, with about nine tenths occurring once and the leading ten covering roughly 6.7%. Source material: peripheral blood. The receptor set was obtained from a man in his forties with acute or convalescent COVID-19.

The chain is built from TRBV28 and TRBJ2-7; D not certain. CDR3 length equals 11 residues. The V gene's germline CDR1 is MDHEN and CDR2 SYDVKM. V lost 2 bases and J lost 7, with 6 bases in between. The CDR3 DNA follows: TGTGCCAGCAGTTTAGACTGGGAGCAGTACTTC. It translates to CASSLDWEQYF.

The chain joins TRBV4-2 to TRBJ2-1; TRBD2 aligns across 11 bases. V trimming: 0 bases; J trimming: 5 bases; junction bases outside the gene matches: 12. This CDR3 contains 19 residues. Germline V CDR1 and CDR2: LGHNA, YNFKEQ. The CDR3: CASSQEPSGGLGANNEQFF. The CDR3 DNA is TGTGCCAGCAGCCAAGAACCTAGCGGGGGGCTGGGAGCAAACAATGAGCAGTTCTTC.

The V gene is TRBV5-5, the J gene TRBJ2-7; no clear D gene. Germline V lookup: CDR1 SGHKS, CDR2 YYEKEE (reference sequence). This CDR3 comprises 14 residues. V was clipped by 1 base and J by 0 bases, with 8 bases between them. The DNA for the CDR3 is TGTGCCAGCAGCTTGTACGCTAGCTCCTACGAGCAGTACTTC. Amino acids: CASSLYASSYEQYF.

The chain employs TRBV15 and TRBJ2-1; D remains unclear. The V end was cut by 3 bases, the J end by 0 bases, with 9 bases between. CDR1 is LNHNV and CDR2 is YYDKDF in the germline V gene (reference sequence). The CDR3 is 15 amino acids. CDR3 coding DNA: TGTGCCACCAGCAGCGACTTGAGCTCCTACAATGAGCAGTTCTTC. Its translation: CATSSDLSSYNEQFF.

This chain uses TRBV7-8 with TRBJ1-2; D uncertain. Germline V gene sequence: CDR1 SGHVS, CDR2 FQNEAQ. The V end lost 1 base, the J end lost 4 bases, and 16 bases lay between the germline ends. This CDR3 spans 16 amino acids. In nucleotides, the CDR3 is TGTGCCAGCAGCTTAGGAGGAGGGCAGACAAGCTATGGCTACACCTTC. Protein product: CASSLGGGQTSYGYTF. The entire variable domain, with the rest obtained from reference TRBV7-8 and TRBJ1-2, is as follows: GAGVSQSPRYKVAKRGQDVALRCDPISGHVSLFWYQQALGQGPEFLTYFQNEAQLDKSGLPSDRFFAERPEGSVSTLKIQRTQQEDSAVYLCASSLGGGQTSYGYTFGSGTRLTVV.

The chain has TRBV29-1 and TRBJ2-1; possibly TRBD1 for D (7 bases). The CDR3 totals 15 residues. Germline V gives CDR1 SQVTM, CDR2 ANQGSEA. Trimming left V 4 bases short and J 9 bases short, with 22 bases between. The CDR3 DNA reads TGCAGCGTTGGGGAGGCCGGACAGGCCGCCGGTGAGCAGTTCTTC. Encoded protein: CSVGEAGQAAGEQFF.

This rearrangement joins TRBV7-9 to TRBJ1-2; no reliable D call. In germline, CDR1 is SEHNR, CDR2 FQNEAQ (reference sequence). The CDR3 runs to 13 residues. V lost 2 bases and J lost 3, with 7 bases in between. For the CDR3, the DNA is TGTGCCAGCAGCTTACACGGGGACTATGGCTACACCTTC. This gives the protein CASSLHGDYGYTF. The full variable domain, with the rest looked up from reference TRBV7-9 and TRBJ1-2, is DTGVSQNPRHKITKRGQNVTFRCDPISEHNRLYWYRQTLGQGPEFLTYFQNEAQLEKSRLLSDRFSAERPKGSFSTLEIQRTEQGDSAMYLCASSLHGDYGYTFGSGTRLTVV.

Turning to this clone: A single base separates this from a much larger clone, so it may be a read error. The chain couples TRBV7-8 to TRBJ2-7; TRBD1 might be the D (6 bases). CDR1 is SGHVS, CDR2 FQNEAQ, per germline. The CDR3 has 14 amino acids. The CDR3 spells CASSLTGSSYGQYF. The CDR3 DNA reads TGTGCCAGCAGCTTAACAGGGAGCTCCTACGGGCAGTACTTC.

This chain uses TRBV24-1 with TRBJ2-3; tentatively, D is TRBD1 (6 bases). V was shortened by 3 bases and J by 0 bases, with 21 bases between the two germline ends. Germline CDR1 KGHDR, CDR2 SFDVKD. This CDR3 comprises 19 residues. CDR3 sequence (DNA): TGTGCCACCAGTGATGATGCCCCCGACAGGAGATCTAGCACAGATACGCAGTATTTT. Translated, it gives CATSDDAPDRRSSTDTQYF.

The chain employs TRBV10-3 and TRBJ1-2; TRBD1 aligns across 9 bases. The V gene end was trimmed by 6 bases and the J gene end by 0 bases; junction bases not matched to a gene: 5. The CDR3 totals 15 residues. Germline CDR1 and CDR2: ENHRY and SYGVKD. CDR3 nucleotides: TGTGCCATCAGGGGGGACAGGGTCTCTAACTATGGCTACACCTTC. Its protein is CAIRGDRVSNYGYTF.

In DNA, the CDR3 is TGTGCCAGTAGTATAGTCGGGCTCGAGGGACAGGGTCAGCCCCAGCATTTT. It specifies CASSIVGLEGQGQPQHF. The chain carries TRBV19 and TRBJ1-5; 9 nucleotides match TRBD1. Germline CDR1 and CDR2: LNHDA and SQIVND (reference sequence). V shed 1 base and J 6 bases; nucleotides not matched to a gene: 10. This CDR3 has 17 residues.

This sequence joins TRBV7-6 and TRBJ2-1; tentative D call: TRBD1 (6 bases). This CDR3 is built from 16 residues. The germline V gene encodes CDR1 SGHVS and CDR2 FNYEAQ. The V gene lost 5 bases and the J gene lost 1 base, with 15 bases spanning the gap. The CDR3 region is CASSPGSRGSYNEQFF. The CDR3 DNA reads TGTGCCAGCAGCCCCGGAAGTAGGGGGTCCTACAATGAGCAGTTCTTC. Together with reference TRBV7-6 and TRBJ2-1, the CDR3 gives the full variable domain: GAGVSQSPRYKVTKRGQDVALRCDPISGHVSLYWYRQALGQGPEFLTYFNYEAQQDKSGLPNDRFSAERPEGSISTLTIQRTEQRDSAMYRCASSPGSRGSYNEQFFGPGTRLTVL.

This chain connects TRBV7-2 to TRBJ2-1; D perhaps matches TRBD1 (5 bases). Per germline, CDR1 SGHTA and CDR2 FQGNSA. V shed 5 bases and J shed 0 bases, with 11 bases lying between them. The CDR3 extends over 15 amino acids. This chain's CDR3 is CASSPTASSYNEQFF. The CDR3 DNA follows: TGTGCCAGCAGCCCGACAGCCAGCTCCTACAATGAGCAGTTCTTC.

The rearrangement links TRBV7-8 to TRBJ2-5; TRBD1 matches at 7 bases. V was clipped by 1 base and J by 5 bases; unmatched bases: 7. The CDR3 is 15 amino acids. The germline gives CDR1 SGHVS, CDR2 FQNEAQ. CDR3 loop: CASSLDGTASETQYF. The CDR3 coding sequence is TGTGCCAGCAGCTTAGACGGGACAGCATCCGAGACCCAGTACTTC.

The rearrangement joins TRBV19 to TRBJ1-1; a weak D match, TRBD1 (6 bases). The ends were cut back, 1 base at V and 7 bases at J, with 13 bases in the middle. The CDR3 is made up of 14 amino acids. Germline V gene data show CDR1 as LNHDA and CDR2 as SQIVND (reference sequence). The chain's CDR3 is CASSIGTGYGEAFF. The CDR3 DNA reads as TGTGCCAGTAGTATAGGTACAGGGTATGGTGAAGCTTTCTTT.

The chain has TRBV11-1 and TRBJ2-1, with TRBD2 identical over 12 bases. The germline gives CDR1 SGHAT, CDR2 FQDESV (reference sequence). V lost 1 base, J lost 15 bases, and 10 bases stayed unmatched. The CDR3 is made up of 15 amino acids. Here the CDR3 reads CASSLGLAGALRWFF. Here the CDR3 DNA reads TGTGCCAGCAGCTTAGGACTAGCGGGGGCCCTTAGGTGGTTCTTC. Drawing the rest from reference TRBV11-1 and TRBJ2-1, the complete variable domain is EAEVAQSPRYKITEKSQAVAFWCDPISGHATLYWYRQILGQGPELLVQFQDESVVDDSQLPKDRFSAERLKGVDSTLKIQPAELGDSAMYLCASSLGLAGALRWFFGPGTRLTVL.

The J gene is TRBJ2-3, the V gene TRBV11-2; 7 bases align to TRBD1. The V segment lost 2 bases and the J segment 6 bases; nucleotides outside the gene matches: 11. In germline, CDR1 is SGHAT, CDR2 FQNNGV. CDR3 length: 16 amino acids. The CDR3 DNA reads TGTGCCAGCAGCTTACCCGGAGGACAGGCCCCGGATACGCAGTATTTT. Translating it yields CASSLPGGQAPDTQYF.

This clone has a single count. The V gene is TRBV19, the J gene TRBJ2-7, with D possibly being TRBD2 (5 bases). Trimming removed 8 bases at V and 2 bases at J, with 13 bases between. Germline CDR1 and CDR2: LNHDA and SQIVND (reference sequence). The CDR3 totals 13 residues. CDR3 nucleotide sequence: TGTGCCAGTGGCGGACTTTACACCTACGAGCAGTACTTC. Translating gives CASGGLYTYEQYF.

V usage is TRBV7-2 and J usage is TRBJ2-7; possibly TRBD1 for D (6 bases). CDR1 is SGHTA and CDR2 is FQGNSA in the germline V gene. CDR3 length equals 15 residues. Between the trimmed V and J ends, which lost 1 base and 2 bases, there was a span of 12 bases. The CDR3 DNA is TGTGCCAGCAGCTTAGTGGGGGCCTCAGCCTACGAGCAGTACTTC. It specifies CASSLVGASAYEQYF.

The rearrangement uses TRBV19 and TRBJ1-2, with TRBD1 as a possible D gene (6 bases). The germline V gene has CDR1 LNHDA and CDR2 SQIVND (reference sequence). CDR3 length equals 13 residues. The V end was cut by 6 bases, the J end by 3 bases, with 11 bases between. The CDR3 DNA reads as TGTGCCAGTAGCGCTGCAGGGGACTATGGCTACACCTTC. Protein sequence: CASSAAGDYGYTF.

The V call is TRBV29-1, the J call TRBJ2-1; TRBD1 aligns across 9 bases. Germline CDR1 reads SQVTM; CDR2 reads ANQGSEA. The CDR3 consists of 13 residues. Trimming removed 6 bases from V and 9 bases from J; junction bases left unmatched: 9. The CDR3 region is CSVLRDRASEQFF. For the CDR3, the DNA is TGCAGCGTCCTCCGGGACAGGGCTTCTGAGCAGTTCTTC.

This rearrangement joins TRBV3-1 (or the pseudogene TRBV3-2) to TRBJ2-7, with 13 bases identical to TRBD2. This CDR3 has 15 amino acids. Germline V lookup: CDR1 LGHDT, CDR2 YNNKEL (reference sequence). With V trimmed by 4 bases and J by 4 bases, 4 bases remained unmatched. The CDR3 loop reads CASSLGTSGVYEQYF. The CDR3 DNA is TGTGCCAGCAGCCTAGGGACTAGCGGGGTATACGAGCAGTACTTC.

The rearrangement uses TRBV11-2 and TRBJ2-7; 9 bases are a match to TRBD1. After removal of 5 bases from V and 3 bases from J, the junction contained 14 bases not matched to a gene. Germline values: CDR1 SGHAT, CDR2 FQNNGV. CDR3 length equals 17 residues. CDR3 DNA sequence: TGTGCCAGCAGCAGGAGTGGGACAGGGAGGTTTTACTACGAGCAGTACTTC. Protein product: CASSRSGTGRFYYEQYF.

This sequence joins TRBV18 and TRBJ1-4, with D possibly matching TRBD1 (6 bases). V lost 2 bases to trimming and J lost 7 bases, with 11 bases between them. The CDR3 is made up of 14 amino acids. Per the germline V gene, CDR1 is KGHSH and CDR2 is LQKENI. The CDR3, as DNA: TGTGCCAGCTCACCAAAGGGGGACGTTGAAAAACTGTTTTTT. Translation gives CASSPKGDVEKLFF.

This chain links TRBV28 with TRBJ1-2; a weak D match, TRBD1 (6 bases). Germline CDR1 reads MDHEN; CDR2 reads SYDVKM. The V end was cut by 5 bases, the J end by 3 bases, with 7 bases between. CDR3 length: 12 residues. The CDR3 loop reads CASSGQHYGYTF. The DNA of the CDR3 is TGTGCCAGCAGTGGACAGCACTATGGCTACACCTTC.

The CDR3 nucleotides read TGTGCCAGTAGTATATGGGGCCTTTTTTCGGGTGGCACAGATACGCAGTATTTT. It specifies CASSIWGLFSGGTDTQYF. This chain joins TRBV19 and TRBJ2-3; tentative D call: TRBD1 (5 bases). Germline-derived CDR1 and CDR2 are LNHDA and SQIVND (reference sequence). V lost 2 bases, J lost 1 base, and 19 bases lay in between. The CDR3 consists of 18 residues.

The chain joins TRBV2 to TRBJ2-1; 8 bases fit TRBD2. From germline, CDR1 is SNHLY and CDR2 FYNNEI. This CDR3 has 14 residues. The ends lost 3 bases at V and 7 bases at J; junction bases unmatched: 5. CDR3 sequence reads: CASSEELAANEQFF. The CDR3 DNA reads TGTGCCAGCAGTGAGGAACTAGCGGCTAATGAGCAGTTCTTC.

The CDR3 sequence: CAISYAGQGYNEQFF. The CDR3 DNA follows: TGTGCCATCAGCTACGCGGGACAGGGCTACAATGAGCAGTTCTTC. This sequence joins TRBV10-3 and TRBJ2-1; 9 bases align to TRBD1. After removal of 6 bases from V and 3 bases from J, the junction contained 6 bases not matched to a gene. The CDR3 extends over 15 amino acids. From germline, CDR1 is ENHRY and CDR2 SYGVKD.

V and J are TRBV9 and TRBJ1-2; D is unclear. CDR1 is SGDLS, CDR2 YYNGEE, per germline. The CDR3 is 15 residues long. V lost 3 bases and J 1 base, leaving 13 bases between the germline ends. CDR3 residues: CASSGAASLNYGYTF. For the CDR3, the DNA is TGTGCCAGCAGCGGCGCAGCGTCACTTAACTATGGCTACACCTTC.

The rearrangement links TRBV6-5 to TRBJ1-2; D is perhaps TRBD1 (5 bases). The CDR3 sequence is 15 residues long. Germline loops: CDR1 MNHEY, CDR2 SVGAGI. Trimming removed 6 bases from V and 4 bases from J, with 18 bases in between. The CDR3 protein is CASSQRGGVGYGYTF. CDR3 coding DNA: TGTGCCAGCAGCCAACGTGGGGGGGTGGGCTATGGCTACACCTTC.

The CDR3 DNA follows: TGTGCCATTTCCCGGGGGGGCCTGAACACAGATACGCAGTATTTT. This translates into CAISRGGLNTDTQYF. This chain uses TRBV28 with TRBJ2-3; 8 bases align to TRBD2. In germline, CDR1 is MDHEN, CDR2 SYDVKM. The CDR3 runs 15 residues. J was trimmed by 2 bases and V by 10 bases; bases with no gene match: 11.

The chain has TRBV7-8 and TRBJ1-1; D is undetermined. Germline V CDR1 and CDR2: SGHVS, FQNEAQ. CDR3 size: 14 residues. The ends were cut back, 2 bases at V and 1 base at J, with 8 bases in the middle. CDR3 residues: CASSLLPGNTEAFF. The CDR3 DNA follows: TGTGCCAGCAGCTTATTGCCAGGGAACACTGAAGCTTTCTTT.